This entry concerns a single T cell receptor beta chain. Its matching antigen is unknown. This sample is part of a study of cytomegalovirus exposure and HLA in healthy donors. Study-level background: An earlier analysis identified fewer than 130 million unique TCR beta sequences in some 170 million T cells.

CDR1 MDHEN and CDR2 SYDVKM come from the germline V gene. The V end was cut by 4 bases, the J end by 9 bases, with 13 bases between. This CDR3 region has 12 residues. General study results and limits: The study labeled 164 TCR beta chains cytomegalovirus-associated. In vitro testing confirmed a few CMV-associated chains as specific for CMV antigens. Versus the approximately 670-donor mean, an Asian-associated ancestry cluster reportedly showed fewer N-insertions in a later analysis.

The PCR ran on 60 Vbeta and 13 Jbeta primers. Using immunoSEQ multiplex PCR, the repertoire was profiled, and TCRdb retains in-frame clones only, with some absent. Here the sample spans roughly 150,000 clones, around 78% being singletons. Sequencing used PBMCs. The sequence was obtained from a man aged 35 to 55 in good health and CMV-seronegative. V and J are TRBV28 and TRBJ2-7; perhaps TRBD2 as D (7 bases). The CDR3 protein is CASSSQGRGQYF. The CDR3 DNA reads TGTGCCAGCAGTTCCCAGGGGAGGGGGCAGTACTTC.